This T cell receptor beta chain is drawn from a study of T cells in Graves' hyperthyroidism and ophthalmopathy. TCR beta CDR3 sequences were amplified from RNA transcripts. Using the HTBI primer set, a first-round RT-PCR was run on the TCR CDR3. TCRdb redid the calling of the multiplex PCR reads with MiXCR, one entry per CDR3 protein. The sample comprises some 550,000 distinct CDR3 sequences, around 20% of which are singletons, and 26% rests with the top ten. Trimming stripped 6 bases from V and 0 bases from J, with 11 bases between. CDR3 size: 13 residues. The germline V gene has CDR1 DFQATT and CDR2 SNEGSKA (reference sequence).

The origin of this receptor is a man in his late teens or twenties with Graves' hyperthyroidism. The chain couples TRBV20-1 to TRBJ1-2; no clear D. Sequencing was performed on blood. CDR3 sequence (DNA): TGCAGTGCCCCGGACGGCTCTAACTATGGCTACACCTTC. Amino acids: CSAPDGSNYGYTF.